This T cell receptor (beta chain) was obtained from a study of T-cell memory formation after mild COVID-19. Study results and limitations: Still unconfirmed is whether the second-wave clones peaking on day 37 recognized SARS-CoV-2.

From 5'RACE with constant-segment primers came TCR alpha and TCR beta cDNA libraries that carried sample barcodes and UMIs. TCRdb reanalysed the 5' RACE reads using MiXCR and keeps one entry per CDR3 protein. In the table there are 89,000 or so distinct CDR3 sequences, 9.5% to 15% of which are singletons. With respect to this clonotype: Its antigen is unknown.

Germline V gene sequence: CDR1 SGHVS, CDR2 FNYEAQ. Unmatched junction bases numbered 11, after V lost 5 bases and J lost 5 bases. The CDR3 runs 17 residues. The chain uses TRBV7-6 and TRBJ2-3, with TRBD2 matching 12 bases. The sequencing sample was made of PBMCs or a T cell subset sorted from them (not recorded which). The TCR was taken from a man younger than 30 who had mild COVID-19 (a few samples of this study predate the infection). Cell type and time point are not known. The CDR3 DNA reads TGTGCCAGCAGCGCTGGCACTAGCGGGGGGAAGAGAGATACGCAGTATTTT. Its translation: CASSAGTSGGKRDTQYF.